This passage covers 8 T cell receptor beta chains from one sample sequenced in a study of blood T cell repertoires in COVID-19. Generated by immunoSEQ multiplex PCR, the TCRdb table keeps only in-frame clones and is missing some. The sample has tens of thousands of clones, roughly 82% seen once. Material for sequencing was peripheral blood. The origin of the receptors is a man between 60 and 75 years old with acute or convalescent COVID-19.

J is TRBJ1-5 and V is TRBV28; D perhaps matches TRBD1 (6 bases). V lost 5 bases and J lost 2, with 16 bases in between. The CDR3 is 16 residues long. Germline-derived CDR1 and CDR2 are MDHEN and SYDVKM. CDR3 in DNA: TGTGCCAGCAGTCCTACCACAGGGTACGGCAATCAGCCCCAGCATTTT. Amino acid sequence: CASSPTTGYGNQPQHF.

The chain's CDR3 is CASSFPGQKETQYF. As DNA, the CDR3 is TGTGCCAGCAGCTTCCCTGGACAGAAAGAGACCCAGTACTTC. The chain carries TRBV5-4 and TRBJ2-5, with a tentative D call TRBD1 (6 bases). V was clipped by 2 bases and J by 3 bases, with 11 bases between them. This CDR3 is 14 amino acids long. CDR1 and CDR2 (germline): SGHNT, YYREEE (reference sequence).

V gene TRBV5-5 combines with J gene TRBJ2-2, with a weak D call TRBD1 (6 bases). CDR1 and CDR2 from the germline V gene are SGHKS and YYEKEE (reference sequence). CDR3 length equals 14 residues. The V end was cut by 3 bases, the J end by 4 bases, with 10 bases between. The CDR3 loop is CASSYSGATGELFF. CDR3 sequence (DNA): TGTGCCAGCAGCTACTCAGGGGCCACCGGGGAGCTGTTTTTT. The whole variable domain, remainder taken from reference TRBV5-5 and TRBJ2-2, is DAGVTQSPTHLIKTRGQQVTLRCSPISGHKSVSWYQQVLGQGPQFIFQYYEKEERGRGNFPDRFSARQFPNYSSELNVNALLLGDSALYLCASSYSGATGELFFGEGSRLTVL.

Here the CDR3 reads CASSLAGNSGNTIYF. The DNA for the CDR3 is TGTGCCAGCAGCTTGGCAGGCAACTCTGGAAACACCATATATTTT. The V and J genes are TRBV5-8 and TRBJ1-3; no clear D gene. Germline CDR1 SGHTS, CDR2 YDEGEE. The V and J ends lost 0 bases and 0 bases respectively, with 7 bases between them. The CDR3 is made up of 15 amino acids. Variable domain in full (rest from reference TRBV5-8 and TRBJ1-3): EAGVTQSPTHLIKTRGQQATLRCSPISGHTSVYWYQQALGLGLQFLLWYDEGEERNRGNFPPRFSGRQFPNYSSELNVNALELEDSALYLCASSLAGNSGNTIYFGEGSWLTVV.

In nucleotides, the CDR3 is TGTGCCAGCAGCTCCCCCGCAGTGAACACTGAAGCTTTCTTT. Translation: CASSSPAVNTEAFF. The chain recombines TRBV7-9 with TRBJ1-1; unclear D gene. V lost 4 bases, J lost 0 bases, and 9 bases lay in between. The CDR3 sequence is 14 residues long. Germline V gives CDR1 SEHNR, CDR2 FQNEAQ (reference sequence).

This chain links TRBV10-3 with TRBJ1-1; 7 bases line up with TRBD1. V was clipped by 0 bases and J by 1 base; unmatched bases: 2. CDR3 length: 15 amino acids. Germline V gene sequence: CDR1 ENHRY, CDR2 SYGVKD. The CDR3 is CAISESTGRNTEAFF. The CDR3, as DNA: TGTGCCATCAGTGAGTCGACAGGGAGGAACACTGAAGCTTTCTTT.

The CDR3, as DNA: TGTGCCAGCAGCTCCCCCGGGACAGGGGTCAATGAGCAGTTCTTC. It encodes CASSSPGTGVNEQFF. The chain employs TRBV11-3 and TRBJ2-1, with 10 bases lining up with TRBD1. Trimming took 4 bases from V and 6 from J; bases not matched to a gene: 6. This CDR3 is 15 amino acids long. Germline assignment: CDR1 SGHNT and CDR2 YENEEA.

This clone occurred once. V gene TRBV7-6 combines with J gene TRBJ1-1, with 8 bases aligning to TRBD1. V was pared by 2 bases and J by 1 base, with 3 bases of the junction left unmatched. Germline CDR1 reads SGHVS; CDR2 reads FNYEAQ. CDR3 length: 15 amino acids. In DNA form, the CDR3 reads TGTGCCAGCAGCTTATTTGGACAGGGGAACACTGAAGCTTTCTTT. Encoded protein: CASSLFGQGNTEAFF.